This TCR beta chain was observed in a study of control samples from healthy donors and cancer patients. Data came from immunoSEQ multiplex PCR; TCRdb stores just in-frame clones and leaves some out. The table has fewer than 200,000 clones, around 93% seen once. The germline V gene has CDR1 GTSNPN and CDR2 SVGIG (reference sequence). Trimming shortened V by 5 bases and J by 1 base, and 12 bases separated the two germline ends. CDR3 length equals 13 residues. Source material: blood. The rearrangement joins TRBV30 to TRBJ2-7, with D perhaps assigned TRBD1 or TRBD2 (6 bases each). The origin of this receptor is a woman aged 55 to 70 in good health. CDR3 in amino acids: CAWCRGGSYEQYF. The DNA for the CDR3 is TGTGCCTGGTGCAGAGGGGGGTCCTACGAGCAGTACTTC.